This entry lists 20 T cell receptor beta chains sequenced from one sample in a study of OX40 agonist ivuxolimab in advanced cancers. TCRdb's copy holds only in-frame clones and misses some; the assay was immunoSEQ multiplex PCR. The sample consists of about 76,000 clones, approximately 86% of them appearing once. The material sequenced was CD4+ or CD8+ T cells sorted from blood, taken in a trial of the OX40 agonist ivuxolimab. These receptors were obtained from an adult with an advanced solid tumor such as melanoma, head and neck, liver or kidney cancer.

V and J are TRBV6-5 and TRBJ1-2, with a tentative D call TRBD1 (6 bases). The CDR3 is made up of 14 amino acids. Trimming pared 0 bases from V and 6 bases from J, leaving 11 bases between. Germline values: CDR1 MNHEY, CDR2 SVGAGI. The CDR3 coding sequence is TGTGCCAGCAGTTACTCGACAGGTTCTGATGGCTACACCTTC. Translating gives CASSYSTGSDGYTF.

This clone was seen more than once but under ten times. The chain has TRBV4-2 and TRBJ1-6; no firm D call. Germline V gene data show CDR1 as LGHNA and CDR2 as YNFKEQ. The CDR3 has 16 residues. Between the trimmed V and J ends, which lost 1 base and 5 bases, there was a span of 12 bases. This CDR3 is CASSQAGQMDNSPLHF. The CDR3, as DNA: TGTGCCAGCAGCCAAGCGGGCCAAATGGATAATTCACCCCTCCACTTT.

The rearrangement uses TRBV5-1 and TRBJ2-2; D remains unclear. CDR1 is SGHRS, CDR2 YFSETQ, per germline. Trimming pared 6 bases from V and 5 bases from J, leaving 17 bases between. The CDR3 sequence is 15 residues long. The chain's CDR3 is CASTSRGERTGELFF. As DNA, the CDR3 is TGCGCCAGCACCTCCCGCGGAGAAAGAACCGGGGAGCTGTTTTTT.

J is TRBJ2-1 and V is TRBV10-1; maybe TRBD1 (5 bases). The CDR3 totals 17 residues. With 0 bases removed from V and 0 bases from J, the gap between germline ends came to 12 bases. Looked up from germline, CDR1 is WNHNN and CDR2 is SYGVQD (reference sequence). The CDR3 reads CASSESRQGSSYNEQFF. CDR3 nucleotide sequence: TGCGCCAGCAGTGAGTCTCGGCAGGGCAGCTCCTACAATGAGCAGTTCTTC.

This rearrangement joins TRBV6-1 to TRBJ2-1; 8 nucleotides match TRBD2. J was trimmed by 6 bases and V by 3 bases; bases with no gene match: 10. Germline CDR1 and CDR2: MNHNS and SASEGT. The CDR3 is 16 amino acids. CDR3 bases: TGTGCCAGCAGTGAGCTGGGACTAGTGACCTTCAATGAGCAGTTCTTC. It yields the protein CASSELGLVTFNEQFF.

This clone came up once. The chain employs TRBV9 and TRBJ1-4; D unclear. The CDR3 runs 13 residues. The V end was cut by 0 bases, the J end by 4 bases, with 4 bases between. Germline CDR1 is SGDLS and CDR2 is YYNGEE. DNA of the CDR3: TGTGCCAGCAGCGTAGGGGGTAATGAAAAACTGTTTTTT. It is translated as CASSVGGNEKLFF. Together with reference TRBV9 and TRBJ1-4, the CDR3 gives the full variable domain: DSGVTQTPKHLITATGQRVTLRCSPRSGDLSVYWYQQSLDQGLQFLIQYYNGEERAKGNILERFSAQQFPDLHSELNLSSLELGDSALYFCASSVGGNEKLFFGSGTQLSVL.

J is TRBJ1-4 and V is TRBV6-5; D may be TRBD1 (5 bases). The germline CDR1 and CDR2 sequences are MNHEY and SVGAGI. CDR3 length equals 14 residues. V gave up 6 bases and J gave up 7 bases, with 15 bases separating them. CDR3 sequence: CASRTQGAGEKLFF. As DNA, the CDR3 is TGTGCCAGCAGGACACAAGGGGCGGGTGAAAAACTGTTTTTT.

This chain connects TRBV2 to TRBJ1-1; D remains unclear. This CDR3 spans 11 amino acids. Per germline, CDR1 SNHLY and CDR2 FYNNEI. The ends were cut back, 7 bases at V and 0 bases at J, with 3 bases in the middle. Here the CDR3 reads CASKVNTEAFF. The CDR3, as DNA: TGTGCCAGCAAAGTGAACACTGAAGCTTTCTTT.

The chain recombines TRBV18 with TRBJ1-1, with D perhaps matching TRBD1 (5 bases). Trimming stripped 7 bases from V and 6 bases from J, with 24 bases between. This CDR3 contains 16 residues. CDR1 KGHSH and CDR2 LQKENI come from the germline V gene. CDR3 nucleotide sequence: TGTGCCAGCTGGCCGGGACTCCGACCCCAAGGGGCTGAAGCTTTCTTT. Its protein product is CASWPGLRPQGAEAFF.

Notes on this clone: This sample also contains other DNA sequences that code for the same CDR3. The chain couples TRBV18 to TRBJ2-7, with D unresolved. Germline lookup yields CDR1 KGHSH and CDR2 LQKENI. The V end was cut by 2 bases, the J end by 2 bases, with 4 bases between. The CDR3 has 12 residues. CDR3 DNA: TGTGCCAGCTCACCAAACCCCTACGAGCAGTACGTC. It translates to CASSPNPYEQYV.

The chain has TRBV9 and TRBJ2-1; a weak D match, TRBD2 (7 bases). CDR1 and CDR2 from the germline V gene are SGDLS and YYNGEE. The V end was cut by 1 base, the J end by 8 bases, with 16 bases between. This CDR3 contains 15 residues. The CDR3 coding sequence is TGTGCCAGCAGCGTAACGGGGGGCCCCTTCGATGAGCAGTTCTTC. It yields the protein CASSVTGGPFDEQFF.

The genes are TRBV19 and TRBJ2-2, with 11 bases matching TRBD1. CDR1 and CDR2 (germline): LNHDA, SQIVND (reference sequence). This CDR3 is 15 amino acids long. The V segment lost 7 bases and the J segment 7 bases; nucleotides outside the gene matches: 8. CDR3 amino acids: CASTLGTGGNGELFF. For the CDR3, the DNA is TGTGCCAGTACCCTCGGGACAGGGGGTAACGGGGAGCTGTTTTTT.

The chain links TRBV15 to TRBJ1-1, with TRBD1 identical over 7 bases. The CDR3 has 15 residues. Per germline, CDR1 LNHNV and CDR2 YYDKDF (reference sequence). V gave up 3 bases and J gave up 2 bases; unmatched junction bases: 6. The CDR3 reads CATSRGTVINTEAFF. As DNA, the CDR3 is TGTGCCACCAGCAGGGGGACAGTTATTAACACTGAAGCTTTCTTT. The variable domain in full, completed from reference TRBV15 and TRBJ1-1, reads DAMVIQNPRYQVTQFGKPVTLSCSQTLNHNVMYWYQQKSSQAPKLLFHYYDKDFNNEADTPDNFQSRRPNTSFCFLDIRSPGLGDTAMYLCATSRGTVINTEAFFGQGTRLTVV.

The chain joins TRBV6-5 to TRBJ2-3; TRBD2 matches at 8 bases. V shed 7 bases and J 3 bases; nucleotides not matched to a gene: 3. CDR1 is MNHEY, CDR2 SVGAGI, per germline. The CDR3 has 13 amino acids. In DNA, the CDR3 is TGTGCCAGCATGCGGGGGGCGACAGATACGCAGTATTTT. Translated: CASMRGATDTQYF.

The CDR3 is CAISELAGVGNEQFF. DNA of the CDR3: TGTGCCATCAGTGAGCTGGCGGGGGTCGGTAATGAGCAGTTCTTC. V gene TRBV10-3 combines with J gene TRBJ2-1; 7 nucleotides agree with TRBD2. Trimming at V came to 2 bases and at J to 7 bases, leaving 8 bases not matched to a gene. Germline assignment: CDR1 ENHRY and CDR2 SYGVKD. The CDR3 length is 15 residues.

The chain employs TRBV10-3 and TRBJ2-3; D is unresolved. Between the trimmed V and J ends, which lost 4 bases and 2 bases, there was a span of 7 bases. Germline-derived CDR1 and CDR2 are ENHRY and SYGVKD. CDR3 length: 13 residues. The CDR3 DNA sequence: TGTGCCATCAGTGTTCGTAACACAGATACGCAGTATTTT. Residues: CAISVRNTDTQYF.

The rearrangement joins TRBV5-4 to TRBJ1-1; maybe TRBD1 (5 bases). The CDR3 extends over 13 amino acids. Germline assignment: CDR1 SGHNT and CDR2 YYREEE (reference sequence). Trimming took off 4 bases at V and 1 base at J, with 8 bases between the two ends. DNA for the CDR3: TGTGCCAGCAGCCCAGGACAGAACACTGAAGCTTTCTTT. This translates into CASSPGQNTEAFF. The full variable domain, completed using reference TRBV5-4 and TRBJ1-1, is ETGVTQSPTHLIKTRGQQVTLRCSSQSGHNTVSWYQQALGQGPQFIFQYYREEENGRGNFPPRFSGLQFPNYSSELNVNALELDDSALYLCASSPGQNTEAFFGQGTRLTVV.

J is TRBJ2-7 and V is TRBV28; D perhaps matches TRBD2 (5 bases). V lost 9 bases, J lost 0 bases, and 6 bases lay in between. CDR1 and CDR2 (germline): MDHEN, SYDVKM. The CDR3 runs to 11 residues. The CDR3 region is CASGGSYEQYF. CDR3 nucleotide sequence: TGTGCCAGTGGAGGCTCCTACGAGCAGTACTTC. The entire variable domain, with the rest obtained from reference TRBV28 and TRBJ2-7, is as follows: DVKVTQSSRYLVKRTGEKVFLECVQDMDHENMFWYRQDPGLGLRLIYFSYDVKMKEKGDIPEGYSVSREKKERFSLILESASTNQTSMYLCASGGSYEQYFGPGTRLTVT.

The rearrangement uses TRBV18 and TRBJ2-5; 7 nucleotides agree with TRBD1. Germline V gene sequence: CDR1 KGHSH, CDR2 LQKENI. V lost 4 bases and J lost 0; bases outside the gene matches: 2. There are 14 residues in the CDR3. In nucleotides, the CDR3 is TGTGCCAGCTCACGGACAGGTTACCAAGAGACCCAGTACTTC. Residues: CASSRTGYQETQYF.

The chain combines TRBV5-1 with TRBJ2-7; D might be TRBD2 (5 bases). Deletions cut 4 bases from V and 7 bases from J, with 24 bases between. Germline loops: CDR1 SGHRS, CDR2 YFSETQ. The CDR3 extends over 16 amino acids. CDR3 in amino acids: CASSTIPGPDSGEQYF. In DNA form, the CDR3 reads TGCGCCAGCAGCACAATCCCAGGCCCTGACTCGGGAGAGCAGTACTTC.